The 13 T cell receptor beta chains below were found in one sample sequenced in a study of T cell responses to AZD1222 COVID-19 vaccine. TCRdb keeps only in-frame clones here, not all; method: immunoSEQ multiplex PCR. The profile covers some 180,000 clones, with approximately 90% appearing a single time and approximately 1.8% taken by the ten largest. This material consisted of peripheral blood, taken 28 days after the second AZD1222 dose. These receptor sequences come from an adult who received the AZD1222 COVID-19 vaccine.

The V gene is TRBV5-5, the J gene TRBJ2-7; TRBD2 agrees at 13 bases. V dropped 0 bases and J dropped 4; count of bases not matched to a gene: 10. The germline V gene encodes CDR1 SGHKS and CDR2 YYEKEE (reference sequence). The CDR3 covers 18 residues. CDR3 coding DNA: TGTGCCAGCAGCTTGGCCACGGGACTAGCGGGGATAGGGTACGAGCAGTACTTC. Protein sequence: CASSLATGLAGIGYEQYF.

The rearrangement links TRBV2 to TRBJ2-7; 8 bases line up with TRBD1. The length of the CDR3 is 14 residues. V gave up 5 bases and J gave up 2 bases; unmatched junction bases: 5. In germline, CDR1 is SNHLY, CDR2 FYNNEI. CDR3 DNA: TGTGCCAGCAGTCGCCCGGACAGGGCCTACGAGCAGTACTTC. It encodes CASSRPDRAYEQYF.

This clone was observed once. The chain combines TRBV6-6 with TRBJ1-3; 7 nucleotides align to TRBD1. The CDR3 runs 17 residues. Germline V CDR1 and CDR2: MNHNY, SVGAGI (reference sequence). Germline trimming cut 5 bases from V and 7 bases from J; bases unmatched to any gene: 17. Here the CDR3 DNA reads TGTGCCAGCAGTCCCATCGGCCTCTCAGGGGGAGGTAACACCATATATTTT. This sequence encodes CASSPIGLSGGGNTIYF.

CDR3 sequence: CSVEVQGRNTEAFF. The CDR3, as DNA: TGCAGCGTTGAAGTGCAAGGGCGGAACACTGAAGCTTTCTTT. This chain links TRBV29-1 with TRBJ1-1; no definite D call. The germline V gene encodes CDR1 SQVTM and CDR2 ANQGSEA. This CDR3 has 14 amino acids. V shed 1 base and J shed 1 base, with 10 bases lying between them.

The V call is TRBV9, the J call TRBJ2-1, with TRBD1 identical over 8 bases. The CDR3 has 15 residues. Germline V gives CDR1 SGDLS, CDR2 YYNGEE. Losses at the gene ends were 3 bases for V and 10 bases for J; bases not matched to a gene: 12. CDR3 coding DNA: TGTGCCAGCAGCGCCCGGGACAGGACTTACGGGGAGCAGTTCTTC. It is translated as CASSARDRTYGEQFF.

As DNA, the CDR3 is TGTGCCAGCTCACCTGCGACTAGCGTTGTGATGCAGACCCAGTACTTC. Protein product: CASSPATSVVMQTQYF. This chain joins TRBV18 and TRBJ2-5; 8 bases are shared with TRBD2. The junction had 12 bases not matched to a gene; V was cut back by 3 bases and J by 6 bases. This CDR3 comprises 16 residues. Germline loops: CDR1 KGHSH, CDR2 LQKENI.

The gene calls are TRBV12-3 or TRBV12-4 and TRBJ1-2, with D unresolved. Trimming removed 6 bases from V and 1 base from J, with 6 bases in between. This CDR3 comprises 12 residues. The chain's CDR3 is CASRSVNYGYTF. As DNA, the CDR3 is TGTGCCAGCAGGTCCGTTAACTATGGCTACACCTTC.

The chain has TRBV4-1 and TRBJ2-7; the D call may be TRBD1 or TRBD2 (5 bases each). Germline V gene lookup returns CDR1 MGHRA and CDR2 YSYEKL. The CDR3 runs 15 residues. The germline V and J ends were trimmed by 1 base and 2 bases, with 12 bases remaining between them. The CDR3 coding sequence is TGCGCCAGCAGCCAAGGCCGGGACCATGCCTACGAGCAGTACTTC. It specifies CASSQGRDHAYEQYF.

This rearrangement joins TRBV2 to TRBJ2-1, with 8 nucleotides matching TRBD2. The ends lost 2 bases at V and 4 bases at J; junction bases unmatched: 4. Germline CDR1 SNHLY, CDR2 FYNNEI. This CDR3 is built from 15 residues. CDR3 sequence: CASSETSGHYNEQFF. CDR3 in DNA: TGTGCCAGCAGTGAAACTAGCGGACATTACAATGAGCAGTTCTTC.

The CDR3 coding sequence is TGTGCCACCAGCAGAGATCAGGCAGGGGGCTATAATTCACCCCTCCACTTT. Its translation is CATSRDQAGGYNSPLHF. J is TRBJ1-6 and V is TRBV15; 7 bases fit TRBD1. The CDR3 loop spans 17 amino acids. V dropped 0 bases and J dropped 3; count of bases not matched to a gene: 5. Germline CDR1 LNHNV, CDR2 YYDKDF (reference sequence). The whole variable domain, filled in from reference TRBV15 and TRBJ1-6, reads DAMVIQNPRYQVTQFGKPVTLSCSQTLNHNVMYWYQQKSSQAPKLLFHYYDKDFNNEADTPDNFQSRRPNTSFCFLDIRSPGLGDTAMYLCATSRDQAGGYNSPLHFGNGTRLTVT.

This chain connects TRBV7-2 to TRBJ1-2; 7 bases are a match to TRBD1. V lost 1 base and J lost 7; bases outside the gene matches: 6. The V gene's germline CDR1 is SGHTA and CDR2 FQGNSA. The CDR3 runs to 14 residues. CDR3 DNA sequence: TGTGCCAGCAGCTTAGAAAGGGGGCTGGGTGGCTACACCTTC. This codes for CASSLERGLGGYTF.

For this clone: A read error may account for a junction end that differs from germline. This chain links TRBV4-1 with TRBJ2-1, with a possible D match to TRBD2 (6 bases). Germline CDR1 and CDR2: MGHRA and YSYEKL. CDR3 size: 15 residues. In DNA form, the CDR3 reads TGCGCCCGCAGCCGGGGAGGTGGACCTTACAATGAGCAGTTCTTC. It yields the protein CARSRGGGPYNEQFF.

The CDR3 loop reads CATSQGGTDTQYF. The DNA for the CDR3 is TGTGCCACCAGTCAGGGTGGCACAGATACGCAGTATTTT. V gene TRBV24-1 combines with J gene TRBJ2-3; the D gene is possibly TRBD1 (5 bases). This CDR3 is 13 amino acids long. The V end lost 6 bases, the J end lost 1 base, and 7 bases lay between the germline ends. The germline V gene encodes CDR1 KGHDR and CDR2 SFDVKD.